The clone carrying this T cell receptor (beta chain) was observed many times. What it recognizes is unknown. This sample is part of a study of regulatory T cells in long-lasting Graves disease. To make TCR beta libraries, researchers used iRepertoire HTBI primers and Arm-PCR of CDR3 regions. Each CDR3 protein gets one entry after TCRdb re-called the multiplex PCR reads with MiXCR. The repertoire includes more than 300,000 distinct CDR3 sequences, 15% to 20% of them detected once, and around 20% sits in the top ten. Stated time point: newly diagnosed GD, antithyroid drugs for less than 3 months. After RNA was extracted from PBMCs, the TCR library was made from it. The germline CDR1 and CDR2 sequences are SGHAT and FQNNGV. V was shortened by 5 bases and J by 5 bases, with 24 bases between the two germline ends. The CDR3 has 17 residues. The study's findings and limits: Persistent patients shared more public clonotypes (about 2,700) than newly diagnosed patients (around 1,000). Persistent Graves' patients showed a TCR diversity that was lower than that of newly diagnosed ones. Newly diagnosed disease favored TRBV20-1 and TRBJ2-1 over persistent disease.

These records were also assigned to another study, of T cells in Graves' hyperthyroidism and ophthalmopathy. That report notes: Patients aged 18 to 65 with hyperthyroidism were newly diagnosed, with duration under 2 months.

The sample consisted of peripheral blood mononuclear cells (PBMCs), taken at new diagnosis, from a patient treated with antithyroid drugs. The chain is built from TRBV11-2 and TRBJ2-5, with D perhaps TRBD2 (5 bases). This TCR derives from a woman in her late teens or twenties with Graves disease. CDR3 DNA sequence: TGTGCCAGCAGCCCTTCCCCCGGCAGACTAAAAGGGGAGACCCAGTACTTC. Translating gives CASSPSPGRLKGETQYF.